This T cell receptor beta chain was recorded in a study of radiotherapy plus CTLA-4 blockade in lung cancer. Study details: The study recorded objective responses in approximately 19% of patients and disease control in approximately 33%.

Points from the study as a whole: Early blood T cell clone dynamics reportedly forecast response best, with interferon-beta.

Some clones are missing from TCRdb's copy, which holds only in-frame ones; the method was immunoSEQ multiplex PCR. The data show about 14,000 clones, roughly 86% seen once. The V gene's germline CDR1 is LNHDA and CDR2 SQIVND (reference sequence). V lost 7 bases to trimming and J lost 2 bases, with 16 bases between them. The length of the CDR3 is 15 residues. This clone was seen a handful of times. Its target is not known. Ipilimumab CTLA-4 blockade and focal radiation were given to patients with chemo-refractory metastatic non-small-cell lung cancer. The sample here was peripheral blood, taken from a patient treated with radiotherapy plus ipilimumab. The sequence was collected from a human donor with non-small cell lung cancer that progressed on radiotherapy plus ipilimumab. Some clones in this sample may be carry-over from other donors' samples. The rearrangement joins TRBV19 to TRBJ2-3, with unresolved D. This chain's CDR3 is CASTSGVPHTDTQYF. The DNA of the CDR3 is TGTGCCAGTACCTCGGGTGTGCCGCACACAGATACGCAGTATTTT.